This T cell receptor (beta chain) was identified in a study of blood T cell repertoires in COVID-19. Clones were sequenced by immunoSEQ multiplex PCR, and TCRdb holds only the in-frame ones, with some missing. Of 350,000 to 450,000 clones listed, 85% were seen once; the top ten hold roughly 3.4%. Germline CDR1 is MNHEY and CDR2 is SMNVEV (reference sequence). V was clipped by 1 base and J by 4 bases; unmatched bases: 4. The CDR3 contains 16 residues. This clonotype was sampled from a woman under 30 with acute or convalescent COVID-19. The sample was peripheral blood. This sequence joins TRBV27 and TRBJ1-4, with 9 nucleotides matching TRBD1. CDR3 nucleotide sequence: TGTGCCAGCAGTTTATACGGACAGGGGTTTAATGAAAAACTGTTTTTT. It encodes CASSLYGQGFNEKLFF.